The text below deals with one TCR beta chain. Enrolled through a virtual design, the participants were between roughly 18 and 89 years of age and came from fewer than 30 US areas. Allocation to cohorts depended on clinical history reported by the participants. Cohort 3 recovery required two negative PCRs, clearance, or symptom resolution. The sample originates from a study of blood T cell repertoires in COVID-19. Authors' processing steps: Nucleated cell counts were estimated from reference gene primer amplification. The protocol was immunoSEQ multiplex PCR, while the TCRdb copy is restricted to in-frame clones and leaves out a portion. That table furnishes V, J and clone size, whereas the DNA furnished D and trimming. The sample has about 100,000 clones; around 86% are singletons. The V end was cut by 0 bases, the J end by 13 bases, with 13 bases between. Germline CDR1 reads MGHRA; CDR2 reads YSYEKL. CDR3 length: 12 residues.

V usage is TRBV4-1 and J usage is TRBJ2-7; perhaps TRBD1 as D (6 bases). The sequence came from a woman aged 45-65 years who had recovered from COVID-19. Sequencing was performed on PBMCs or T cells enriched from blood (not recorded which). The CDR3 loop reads CASSQDWGQIYF. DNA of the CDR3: TGCGCCAGCAGCCAAGATTGGGGGCAGATATACTTC.